This TCR beta chain originates from a study of OX40 agonist ivuxolimab in advanced cancers. Study summary: The dose-escalation cohort was over 65% male, with a mean age of around 60 years, ranging roughly 23 to 79.

Findings and limits, study-wide: Antigen targets of the expanded peripheral T cells went undetermined.

The data were produced by immunoSEQ multiplex PCR, yet TCRdb's version contains in-frame clones alone and is incomplete. This sample has over 60,000 clones, with 85% to 95% found just once. Points on this clone: Antigen specificity is unknown.

The CDR3 has 12 amino acids. Germline CDR1 reads MNHNY; CDR2 reads SVGAGI (reference sequence). V lost 6 bases and J 5 bases, leaving 10 bases between the germline ends. The V call is TRBV6-6, the J call TRBJ1-1; possible D gene TRBD1, 6 bases. This receptor was taken from an adult with an advanced solid tumor such as melanoma, head and neck, liver or kidney cancer. This sample comprised CD4+ or CD8+ T cells sorted from blood, obtained in a trial of the OX40 agonist ivuxolimab. The CDR3 protein is CASSQTGTEAFF. In nucleotides, the CDR3 is TGTGCCAGCAGCCAAACAGGGACTGAAGCTTTCTTT.